This T cell receptor beta chain was obtained from a study of T cell responses to AZD1222 COVID-19 vaccine. Study findings and constraints: Seropositive status at baseline applied to only a handful of AZD1222 recipients.

CDR1 is MDHEN and CDR2 is SYDVKM in the germline V gene. This CDR3 comprises 15 residues. V dropped 5 bases and J dropped 9; count of bases not matched to a gene: 9. Generated by immunoSEQ multiplex PCR, the TCRdb table keeps only in-frame clones and is missing some. Altogether roughly 140,000 clones are present, approximately 88% being singletons, with the ten largest covering roughly 3.5%. Comments on this clone: Antigen unknown.

The sequences come from peripheral blood, collected on day 0 of MenACWY control vaccination. This chain connects TRBV28 to TRBJ1-6; TRBD1 aligns across 8 bases. The clonotype originates from an adult in good health. CDR3 sequence (DNA): TGTGCCAGCAGTACTCAAGACAGGGGATTTTCACCCCTCCACTTT. It codes for CASSTQDRGFSPLHF.